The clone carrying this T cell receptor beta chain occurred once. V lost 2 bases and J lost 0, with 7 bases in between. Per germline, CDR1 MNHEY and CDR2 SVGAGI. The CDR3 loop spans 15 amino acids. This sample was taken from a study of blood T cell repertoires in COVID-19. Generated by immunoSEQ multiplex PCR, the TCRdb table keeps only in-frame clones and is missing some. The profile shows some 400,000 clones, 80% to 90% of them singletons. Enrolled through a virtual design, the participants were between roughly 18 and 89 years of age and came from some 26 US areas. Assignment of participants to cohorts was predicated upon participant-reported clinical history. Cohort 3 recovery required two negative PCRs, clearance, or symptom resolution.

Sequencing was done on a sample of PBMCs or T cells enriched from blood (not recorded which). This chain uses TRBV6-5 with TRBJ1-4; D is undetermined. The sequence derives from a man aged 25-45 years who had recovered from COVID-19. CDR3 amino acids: CASSYMATTNEKLFF. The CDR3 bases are TGTGCCAGCAGTTACATGGCAACAACTAATGAAAAACTGTTTTTT.